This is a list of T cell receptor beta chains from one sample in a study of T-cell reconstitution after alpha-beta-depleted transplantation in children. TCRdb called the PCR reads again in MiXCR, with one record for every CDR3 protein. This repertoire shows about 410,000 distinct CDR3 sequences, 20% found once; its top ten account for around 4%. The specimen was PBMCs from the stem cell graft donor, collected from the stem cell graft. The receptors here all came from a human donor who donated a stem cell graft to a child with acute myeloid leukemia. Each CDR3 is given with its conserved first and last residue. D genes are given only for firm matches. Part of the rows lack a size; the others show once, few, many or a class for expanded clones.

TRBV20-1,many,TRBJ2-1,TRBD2,TGCAGTGTTGCCGGGAGGTGGAATGAGCAGTTCTTC,CSVAGRWNEQFF
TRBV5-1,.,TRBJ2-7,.,TGCGCCAGCAGCTTCCGGTGGGGGGAGGCAAGATACGAGCAGTACTTC,CASSFRWGEARYEQYF
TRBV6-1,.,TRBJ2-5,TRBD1,TGTGCCAGCAGTGAACTGGGACGTTCAGGGGGAGAGACCCAGTACTTC,CASSELGRSGGETQYF
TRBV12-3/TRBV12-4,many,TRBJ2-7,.,TGTGCCAGCAATTCCATGGGCGAGCAGTACTTC,CASNSMGEQYF
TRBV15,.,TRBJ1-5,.,TGTGCCACCAGCAGAGATCCGGAGGGGATACGGCAGCCCCAGCATTTT,CATSRDPEGIRQPQHF
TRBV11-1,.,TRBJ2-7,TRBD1,TGTGCCAGCAGCTCCCCCGGGACAGCCACCCCCACGGCCTCGGACGAGCAGTACTTC,CASSSPGTATPTASDEQYF
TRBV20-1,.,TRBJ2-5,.,TGCAGTGCTAAGAGAGGGGGTTTGTTGGAGACCCAGTACTTC,CSAKRGGLLETQYF
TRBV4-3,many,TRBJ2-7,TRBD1,TGCGCCAGCAGCCAAGAACGGACAGGGGGAATTGGGGAGCAGTACTTC,CASSQERTGGIGEQYF
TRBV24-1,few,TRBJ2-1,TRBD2,TGTGCCACCAGTGCCCCTCGGGGGGGGCTAGCGGCTACCGGTGAGCAGTTCTTC,CATSAPRGGLAATGEQFF
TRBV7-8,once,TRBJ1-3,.,TGTGCCAGCAGCTCATCCAGGCCGAGGGGAAACACCATATATTTT,CASSSSRPRGNTIYF
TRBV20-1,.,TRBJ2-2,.,TGCAGTGCTAGTAGGGTCTTGGGCACCGGGGAGCTGTTTTTT,CSASRVLGTGELFF
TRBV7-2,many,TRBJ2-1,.,TGTGCCAGCAGCTTAGCGGTAGCGTATGAGCAGTTCTTC,CASSLAVAYEQFF
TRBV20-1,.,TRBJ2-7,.,TGCAGTGCTCCCGTAACAGGGATTCGAGACGAGCAGTACTTC,CSAPVTGIRDEQYF
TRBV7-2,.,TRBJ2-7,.,TGTGCCAGCAGCCCTTTGGTCGGGAGCTACGAGCAGTACTTC,CASSPLVGSYEQYF
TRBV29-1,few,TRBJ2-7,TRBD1,TGCAGCGTTGAAGTCCCCGGGACAGATATACGAGGGGCGAGTAACGAGCAGTACTTC,CSVEVPGTDIRGASNEQYF
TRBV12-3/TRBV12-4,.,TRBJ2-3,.,TGTGCCAGCAGTTTGACCCGGGATACGCAGTATTTT,CASSLTRDTQYF
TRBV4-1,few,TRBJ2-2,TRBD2,TGCGCCAGCAGCCAAGACACTAGCGGGAGGGTCTACACCGGGGAGCTGTTTTTT,CASSQDTSGRVYTGELFF
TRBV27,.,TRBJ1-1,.,TGTGCCAGCAAGACAGGTTTGACTGAAGCTTTCTTT,CASKTGLTEAFF
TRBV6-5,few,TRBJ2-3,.,TGTGCCAGCAGTTACTCGATTCCTACAGATACGCAGTATTTT,CASSYSIPTDTQYF
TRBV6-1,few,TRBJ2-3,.,TGTGCCAGCAGTTTCGGACTCAACACAGATACGCAGTATTTT,CASSFGLNTDTQYF
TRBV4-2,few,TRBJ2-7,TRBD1,TGTGCCAGCAGCCAAGGTCCGGGACAGATTCCCTACGAGCAGTACTTC,CASSQGPGQIPYEQYF
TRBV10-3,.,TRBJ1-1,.,TGTGCCATCAGGGTTTGGGTTTCTGAAGCTTTCTTT,CAIRVWVSEAFF
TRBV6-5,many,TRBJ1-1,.,TGTGCCAGCAGTCCGGACAGAATGAACACTGAAGCTTTCTTT,CASSPDRMNTEAFF
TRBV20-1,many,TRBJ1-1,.,TGCAGTGCTAGTTCCCCCGGTACCAAAGCTTTCTTT,CSASSPGTKAFF
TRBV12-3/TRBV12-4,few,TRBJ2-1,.,TGTGCCAGCAGTCGAGCCGGGCCTAGTCAGTTCTTC,CASSRAGPSQFF
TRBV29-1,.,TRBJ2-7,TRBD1,TGCAGCGTAGCTGGGACAGGAAAAACTAGCTCCTACGAGCAGTACTTC,CSVAGTGKTSSYEQYF
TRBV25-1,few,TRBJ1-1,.,TGTGCCAGCAGTGAATATAAGGCACACAAGGGCACTGAAGCTTTCTTT,CASSEYKAHKGTEAFF
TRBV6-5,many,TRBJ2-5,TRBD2,TGTGCCAGCCAATACCGAACTAGCGCACAAGAGACCCAGTACTTC,CASQYRTSAQETQYF
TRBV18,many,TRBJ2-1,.,TGTGCCAGCTCACCAGAGCCGGGAATTCCCAATGAGCAGTTCTTC,CASSPEPGIPNEQFF
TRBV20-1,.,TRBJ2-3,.,TGCAGTGCTAGTCCGGACATAGATACGCAGTATTTT,CSASPDIDTQYF
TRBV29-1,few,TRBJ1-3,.,TGCAGCGTTGTATGGGGCGCTGGAAACACCATATATTTT,CSVVWGAGNTIYF
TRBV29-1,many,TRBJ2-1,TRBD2,TGCAGCGTTCGGGGGTTAGCGGGAGTAGATGACAATGAGCAGTTCTTC,CSVRGLAGVDDNEQFF